The clone carrying this T cell receptor beta chain appeared a few times. Its cognate antigen is unknown. Germline CDR1 is DFQATT and CDR2 is SNEGSKA (reference sequence). The CDR3 extends over 16 amino acids. V lost 1 base and J 4 bases, leaving 18 bases between the germline ends. These data come from a study of T cells after yellow fever vaccination. As for the study in general: Libraries from low-cell-number fractions were prepared with the SMART-Seq v4 Ultra Low Input RNA kit. The study, taken as a whole, reports: CD4 and CD8 compartments shared a small share of clonotypes, likely from convergent recombination. Clones that expanded after primary vaccination mostly reappeared after the booster (just under 98% CD4, roughly 87% CD8).

One entry per CDR3 protein, called by TCRdb with MiXCR from the 5' RACE reads. The data hold hundreds of thousands of distinct CDR3 sequences, with approximately 13% observed a single time. The source material was PBMCs, sampled on the day of the yellow fever booster vaccination. The chain combines TRBV20-1 with TRBJ2-3; tentatively, D is TRBD1 or TRBD2 (5 bases each). This TCR was recovered from a man under 40 who received the YFV17D yellow fever vaccine. The CDR3 bases are TGCAGTGCTAGAGTTGACTTCGAGGGGTTTGCAGATACGCAGTATTTT. This sequence encodes CSARVDFEGFADTQYF.